Below, 17 T cell receptor beta chains from the same sample are listed, as sequenced in a study of CD8+CD57+ T cells in acquired aplastic anemia. CD8+CD57+ cell expansion had been shown by flow cytometry in patients chosen for sequencing. Profiling that covered TCR beta VDJ and CDR3 relied on genomic DNA as its template. TCRdb reprocessed the reads with MiXCR, giving one entry per CDR3 protein. Of 160,000 or so distinct CDR3 sequences in the sample, around 47% are singletons; the top ten hold 2.5% to 4%. Source material: sorted CD4+, CD8+, or CD8+CD57+ T cells (not recorded which) from PBMCs. Receptors were obtained from a human donor with aplastic anemia.

V gene TRBV2 combines with J gene TRBJ2-7; unclear D gene. The CDR3 length is 12 residues. Between the trimmed V and J ends, which lost 1 base and 4 bases, there was a span of 5 bases. Germline V CDR1 and CDR2: SNHLY, FYNNEI. The CDR3 DNA reads TGTGCCAGCAGTGAAGTCCTTTACGAGCAGTACTTC. It is translated as CASSEVLYEQYF.

This clonotype was found many times. This chain links TRBV12-3 or TRBV12-4 with TRBJ1-2, with D possibly being TRBD1 (5 bases). This CDR3 region has 14 residues. Trimming left V 3 bases short and J 6 bases short, with 14 bases between. CDR3: CASSFGQGRNGYTF. The CDR3 DNA sequence: TGTGCCAGCAGTTTTGGGCAGGGTCGGAATGGCTACACCTTC.

This chain uses TRBV11-1 with TRBJ1-1, with D perhaps matching TRBD1 (6 bases). Germline V gene sequence: CDR1 SGHAT, CDR2 FQDESV (reference sequence). CDR3 length: 15 residues. Trimming cost V 4 bases and J 2 bases, with 14 bases left between them. CDR3 sequence: CASSSSGTSNTEAFF. CDR3 DNA: TGTGCCAGCAGCTCCTCCGGGACATCCAACACTGAAGCTTTCTTT. The variable domain in full, with the rest retrieved from reference TRBV11-1 and TRBJ1-1, is EAEVAQSPRYKITEKSQAVAFWCDPISGHATLYWYRQILGQGPELLVQFQDESVVDDSQLPKDRFSAERLKGVDSTLKIQPAELGDSAMYLCASSSSGTSNTEAFFGQGTRLTVV.

The table lists this clonotype with a few counts. This chain joins TRBV27 and TRBJ2-3; no reliable D call. Trimming took off 7 bases at V and 2 bases at J, with 13 bases between the two ends. Germline V CDR1 and CDR2: MNHEY, SMNVEV (reference sequence). The CDR3 runs 14 residues. DNA of the CDR3: TGTGCCAGCAAAGAGGTCAGATTCACAGATACGCAGTATTTT. It encodes CASKEVRFTDTQYF.

The V call is TRBV9, the J call TRBJ2-5, with TRBD2 matching 9 bases. The CDR3 covers 16 residues. The germline gives CDR1 SGDLS, CDR2 YYNGEE. V lost 5 bases to trimming and J lost 1 base; unmatched junction nucleotides: 9. The CDR3 DNA is TGTGCCAGCAGTCCTTGGAGCGGGGGGCTCCAAGAGACCCAGTACTTC. It encodes CASSPWSGGLQETQYF.

V usage is TRBV7-6 and J usage is TRBJ1-2; D is possibly TRBD1 (6 bases). From germline, CDR1 is SGHVS and CDR2 FNYEAQ. Trimming left V 7 bases short and J 3 bases short, with 18 bases between. CDR3 length: 15 amino acids. The CDR3, as DNA: TGTGCCAGCACCGCGGGGGGGGCGGGGGACTATGGCTACACCTTC. Translating gives CASTAGGAGDYGYTF.

V and J are TRBV25-1 and TRBJ2-5; 12 bases are a match to TRBD2. Germline trimming cut 5 bases from V and 4 bases from J; bases unmatched to any gene: 8. CDR1 is MGHDK, CDR2 SYGVNS, per germline. The CDR3 loop spans 16 amino acids. The CDR3 loop reads CASSRASGRERETQYF. In nucleotides, the CDR3 is TGTGCCAGCAGTCGGGCTAGCGGGAGGGAGAGAGAGACCCAGTACTTC.

This clonotype turned up a few times. The chain recombines TRBV20-1 with TRBJ2-3; D perhaps matches TRBD1 (6 bases). This CDR3 is built from 12 residues. V gave up 8 bases and J gave up 5 bases, with 14 bases separating them. Germline lookup yields CDR1 DFQATT and CDR2 SNEGSKA (reference sequence). The CDR3 sequence: CSPLEGVDTQYF. In nucleotides, the CDR3 is TGCAGTCCCCTCGAGGGGGTAGATACGCAGTATTTT.

This clonotype was counted only a few times. The chain combines TRBV3-1 with TRBJ1-1; D call uncertain. The CDR3 runs to 15 residues. The germline gives CDR1 LGHDT, CDR2 YNNKEL (reference sequence). V was clipped by 0 bases and J by 4 bases, with 12 bases between them. The CDR3 nucleotides are TGTGCCAGCAGCCAAGAGTCGGGTACCAGCACTGAAGCTTTCTTT. As protein: CASSQESGTSTEAFF.

Points on this clonotype: One end of the junction is discordant with germline, which a read error may explain. The V and J genes are TRBV7-9 and TRBJ1-2, with 10 bases that match TRBD1. In germline, CDR1 is SEHNR, CDR2 FQNEAQ (reference sequence). The CDR3 runs to 14 residues. CDR3 DNA: TGTGCCAGCAGCGCCTGGGACAGGGGCTATGGCTGCACCTTC. It codes for CASSAWDRGYGCTF.

This clonotype is medium-sized. J is TRBJ1-2 and V is TRBV19; weak D call: TRBD1 (5 bases). V was clipped by 4 bases and J by 8 bases, with 14 bases between them. This CDR3 has 13 amino acids. Germline-derived CDR1 and CDR2 are LNHDA and SQIVND (reference sequence). In DNA, the CDR3 is TGTGCCAGTAGTAGGGGGGACTTCTGGGGCTACACCTTC. It codes for CASSRGDFWGYTF.

The CDR3 DNA is TGCAGTGCTATCAGGCTTAGGGGCACCTACGAGCAGTACTTC. Translating gives CSAIRLRGTYEQYF. V and J are TRBV20-1 and TRBJ2-7; possible D gene TRBD1, 5 bases. The germline V gene encodes CDR1 DFQATT and CDR2 SNEGSKA (reference sequence). The V gene lost 4 bases and the J gene lost 2 bases, with 15 bases spanning the gap. The CDR3 sequence is 14 residues long.

On this clonotype: The missing conserved phenylalanine or tryptophan at the end of this CDR3 makes a read error likely. The V gene is TRBV28, the J gene TRBJ1-5, with D possibly being TRBD1 (6 bases). CDR1 and CDR2 (germline): MDHEN, SYDVKM. Trimming took 10 bases from V and 0 from J, leaving 13 bases between them. The CDR3 runs to 14 residues. The CDR3 sequence is CANAKTGSNQPQHS. DNA for the CDR3: TGTGCCAACGCTAAGACAGGTAGCAATCAGCCCCAGCATTCT.

The rearrangement links TRBV10-3 to TRBJ2-7; D remains ambiguous. The CDR3 runs to 15 residues. Germline V lookup: CDR1 ENHRY, CDR2 SYGVKD. Between the trimmed V and J ends, which lost 2 bases and 2 bases, there was a span of 13 bases. CDR3 in DNA: TGTGCCATCAGTGAGGGTCAGGTGATAACCTACGAGCAGTACTTC. Translating it yields CAISEGQVITYEQYF.

The chain is built from TRBV6-1 and TRBJ2-7; D is ambiguous. The CDR3 length is 15 residues. Trimming shortened V by 2 bases and J by 11 bases, and 22 bases separated the two germline ends. Looked up from germline, CDR1 is MNHNS and CDR2 is SASEGT. CDR3 amino acids: CASSELSGQRSIEYF. The DNA for the CDR3 is TGTGCCAGCAGTGAATTGTCCGGGCAACGGTCCATCGAGTACTTC.

This clonotype has only a few counts. At one end the junction does not follow the germline gene, possibly because of a read error. The CDR3 is CASSYRGDERFF. CDR3 nucleotide sequence: TGTGCCAGCAGCTACAGGGGCGATGAGCGGTTCTTC. V is TRBV6-5 and J is TRBJ2-1; the match to TRBD1 covers 7 bases. The CDR3 is 12 residues long. The germline V gene has CDR1 MNHEY and CDR2 SVGAGI.

CDR3 in DNA: TGTGCCAGCAGCTTAGCGCGACAGGGGCGGGAAAAACTGTTTTTT. It yields the protein CASSLARQGREKLFF. J is TRBJ1-4 and V is TRBV7-2, with 8 bases aligning to TRBD1. Germline V gene sequence: CDR1 SGHTA, CDR2 FQGNSA. The CDR3 runs to 15 residues. V was clipped by 0 bases and J by 8 bases; unmatched bases: 5.